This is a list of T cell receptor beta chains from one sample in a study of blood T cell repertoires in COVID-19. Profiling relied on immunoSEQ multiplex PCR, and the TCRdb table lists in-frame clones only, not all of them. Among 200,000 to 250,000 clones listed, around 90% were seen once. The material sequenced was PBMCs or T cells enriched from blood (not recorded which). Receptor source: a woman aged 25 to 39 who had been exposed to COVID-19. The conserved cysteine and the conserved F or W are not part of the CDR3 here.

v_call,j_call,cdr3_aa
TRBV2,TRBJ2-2,ASSESRASLGELF
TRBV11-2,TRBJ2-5,ASSLMTSGSTETQY
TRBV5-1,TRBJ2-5,ASSLGGLAGGQETQY
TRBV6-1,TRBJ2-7,ASSEGRNLYEQY
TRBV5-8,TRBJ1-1,ASSTGITEAF
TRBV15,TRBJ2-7,ATSRDSGRASRVEQY
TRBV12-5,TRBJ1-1,ASGLDRNTEAF
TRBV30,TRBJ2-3,ACPSGPGFKDTQY
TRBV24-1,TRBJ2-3,ATSETGADWNTDTQY
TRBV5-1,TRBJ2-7,ASSKRQFYEQY
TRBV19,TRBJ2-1,ASSYTGGSYNEQF
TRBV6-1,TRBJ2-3,ASSELAGVTDTQY
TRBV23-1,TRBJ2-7,ASSPRTVYEQY
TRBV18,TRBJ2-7,ASSPKSGSSYEQY
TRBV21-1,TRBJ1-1,ASSRTRNTEAF
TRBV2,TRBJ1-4,ASSAGTDRITEKLF
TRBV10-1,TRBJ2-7,ASGTHYEQY
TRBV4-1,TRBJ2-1,ASSQPLAIYNEQF
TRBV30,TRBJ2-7,AWSVAGTGKNYEQY
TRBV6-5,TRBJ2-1,ASGSLKGGSNEQF
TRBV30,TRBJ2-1,AWSQPSGAGYNEQF
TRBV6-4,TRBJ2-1,ASSDSSGSYNEQF
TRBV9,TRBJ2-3,ASSEIAGPVTDTQY
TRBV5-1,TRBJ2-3,ASSSKAGITDTQY
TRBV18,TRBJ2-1,ASSPLMSGAGDEQF
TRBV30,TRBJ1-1,AWTPEGTEAF
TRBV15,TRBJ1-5,ATSREMAGWNQPQH
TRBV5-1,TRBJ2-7,ASSLDVSGRSRSYEQY
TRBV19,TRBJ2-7,ASSPIQGRQY
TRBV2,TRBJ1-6,ASSDGAGSPLH
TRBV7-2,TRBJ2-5,ASSRLAAETQY
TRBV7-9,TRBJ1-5,ASSLGGQPQH
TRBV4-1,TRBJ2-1,ASSQDRGTGYNNEQF
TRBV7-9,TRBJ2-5,ASSLPTGKETQY
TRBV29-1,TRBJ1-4,SVFLGGGEKLF
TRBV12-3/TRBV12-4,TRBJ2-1,ASSFGTGDQQF
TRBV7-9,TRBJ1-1,ASSPVETNTEAF
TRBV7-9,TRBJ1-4,ASSLAPARGKEKLF
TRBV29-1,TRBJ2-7,SVVGRALGEQY
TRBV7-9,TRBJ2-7,ASSLAEASYEQY
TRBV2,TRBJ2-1,ASSVTSGDHNEQF
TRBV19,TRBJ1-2,ASSIMKGEGYT
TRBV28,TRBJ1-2,ASSRSTVSSGYT
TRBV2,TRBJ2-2,ASSGSLASGELF
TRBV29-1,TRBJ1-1,SVGRLRGTEAF
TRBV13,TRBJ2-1,ASSLGGGLNNEQF
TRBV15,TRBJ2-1,ATSRGASGYNEQF
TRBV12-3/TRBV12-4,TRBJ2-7,ASREQSYEQY
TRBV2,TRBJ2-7,ASRDLGRDRAYEQY
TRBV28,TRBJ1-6,ASSVRDRGRLGSPLH
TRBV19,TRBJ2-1,ASSIGSGGSDVEQF
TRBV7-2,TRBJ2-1,ASSSGQVYYNEQF
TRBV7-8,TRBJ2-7,ASSPIGTPHEQY
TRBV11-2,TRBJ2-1,ASSLTSGSSYNEQF